A selection of T cell receptor beta chains follows, all from one sample in a study of beta chain features in type 1 diabetes. The repertoire was sequenced with immunoSEQ multiplex PCR; TCRdb's copy has only in-frame clones and lacks some. The repertoire holds some 410,000 clones, with roughly 11% as singletons. Material for sequencing was naive CD4+ T cells from blood. Receptors were obtained from a woman under 30 in good health. Both conserved end residues are part of each CDR3. A D gene is named only where the DNA matches it firmly. Size is omitted from some rows. Given values are once, few, many or a class for expanded clones.

j_call clone_size d_call v_call cdr3_aa cdr3_nt
TRBJ2-2 NA NA TRBV5-1 CASSLSTSNTGELFF TGCGCCAGCAGCTTGTCAACCAGCAACACCGGGGAGCTGTTTTTT
TRBJ2-7 few TRBD1 TRBV29-1 CSVGDRVLSYEQYF TGCAGCGTGGGTGACAGGGTCCTGTCCTACGAGCAGTACTTC
TRBJ2-1 NA TRBD2 TRBV27 CASSSYTSGDYNEQFF TGTGCCAGCAGTTCGTACACTAGCGGAGACTACAATGAGCAGTTCTTC
TRBJ2-3 NA NA TRBV9 CASSVSGSSTDTQYF TGTGCCAGCAGCGTCTCAGGGTCAAGCACAGATACGCAGTATTTT
TRBJ2-1 NA TRBD2 TRBV4-2 CASSQVDRTRYNEQFF TGTGCCAGCAGCCAAGTTGATCGGACTAGATACAATGAGCAGTTCTTC
TRBJ2-2 NA NA TRBV7-6 CASSPGVRGNTGELFF TGTGCCAGCAGCCCGGGTGTTAGGGGGAACACCGGGGAGCTGTTTTTT
TRBJ2-1 NA TRBD1 TRBV18 CASSLRTPGGGEHNEQFF TGTGCCAGCTCACTCCGCACGCCAGGGGGTGGGGAACACAATGAGCAGTTCTTC
TRBJ1-3 few NA TRBV18 CASSPSGSGNTIYF TGTGCCAGCTCACCATCGGGCTCTGGAAACACCATATATTTT
TRBJ2-2 few NA TRBV9 CASSVRGQITGELFF TGTGCCAGCAGCGTCCGAGGGCAGATCACCGGGGAGCTGTTTTTT
TRBJ2-2 few NA TRBV6-6 CASSYSSTGGELFF TGTGCCAGCAGTTACTCGAGTACGGGCGGGGAGCTGTTTTTT
TRBJ2-6 NA NA TRBV7-3 CASSLMSGSGANVLTF TGTGCCAGCAGCTTAATGTCGGGGTCCGGGGCCAACGTCCTGACTTTC
TRBJ2-5 few TRBD1 TRBV5-5 CASGPGQGAREATQYF TGTGCCAGCGGCCCGGGACAGGGGGCGCGAGAAGCGACCCAGTACTTC
TRBJ1-4 NA NA TRBV30 CAWSGGIGTFNEKLFF TGTGCCTGGAGTGGAGGGATAGGGACCTTTAATGAAAAACTGTTTTTT
TRBJ2-5 few NA TRBV7-3 CASSLGQGETQYF TGTGCCAGCAGCTTAGGTCAAGGAGAGACCCAGTACTTC
TRBJ1-3 NA NA TRBV9 CASSPAPGNTIYF TGTGCCAGCAGCCCAGCTCCTGGAAACACCATATATTTT
TRBJ2-7 NA NA TRBV21-1 CASSKYSGKQYF TGTGCCAGCAGCAAATATAGCGGGAAGCAGTACTTC
TRBJ2-5 few NA TRBV6-6 CASSYSKETQYF TGTGCCAGCAGTTACTCGAAAGAGACCCAGTACTTC
TRBJ2-5 NA NA TRBV2 CASSEEAGETQYF TGTGCCAGCAGTGAAGAGGCAGGGGAGACCCAGTACTTC
TRBJ1-5 once NA TRBV2 CASRTEAMGPQHF TGTGCCAGCAGGACCGAGGCTATGGGGCCCCAGCATTTT
TRBJ2-4 few TRBD2 TRBV7-2 CASSSSGLAGGNIQYF TGTGCCAGCAGCTCCTCGGGACTAGCGGGGGGAAACATTCAGTACTTC
TRBJ2-6 NA NA TRBV7-2 CASSFNWAGANVLTF TGTGCCAGCAGCTTTAATTGGGCTGGGGCCAACGTCCTGACTTTC
TRBJ2-3 few TRBD2 TRBV4-2 CASSQALTSGTDTQYF TGTGCCAGCAGCCAAGCTTTGACTAGCGGCACAGATACGCAGTATTTT
TRBJ2-1 few NA TRBV25-1 CASSVRLGLQFF TGTGCCAGCAGTGTAAGACTTGGCCTGCAGTTCTTC
TRBJ1-1 NA NA TRBV18 CASSFSGAGTEAFF TGTGCCAGCTCATTCTCGGGGGCGGGCACTGAAGCTTTCTTT
TRBJ2-1 few NA TRBV30 CAWSVLGWPRQFF TGTGCCTGGAGTGTACTGGGGTGGCCCCGCCAGTTCTTC
TRBJ2-5 NA TRBD2 TRBV7-2 CASSRRVAGLQETQYF TGTGCCAGCAGCCGCCGGGTAGCGGGGCTCCAAGAGACCCAGTACTTC
TRBJ2-3 NA NA TRBV7-2 CASSLEFGASTDTQYF TGTGCCAGCAGCTTAGAGTTTGGGGCTAGCACAGATACGCAGTATTTT
TRBJ2-3 few NA TRBV20-1 CSARPGDAQYF TGCAGTGCTAGACCGGGCGATGCGCAGTATTTT
TRBJ2-7 NA TRBD2 TRBV7-2 CASSLDGTSGSGEQYF TGTGCCAGCAGCTTAGATGGGACTAGCGGGAGCGGCGAGCAGTACTTC
TRBJ2-2 NA NA TRBV25-1 CASSELGTGELFF TGTGCCAGCAGTGAACTTGGCACCGGGGAGCTGTTTTTT
TRBJ2-7 NA TRBD1 TRBV29-1 CSVAPGQVKREQYF TGCAGCGTCGCTCCGGGACAGGTCAAGCGCGAGCAGTACTTC
TRBJ2-5 NA NA TRBV29-1 CSVAHPLGETQYF TGCAGCGTTGCACACCCCTTGGGGGAGACCCAGTACTTC
TRBJ2-5 few NA TRBV4-1 CASSRGGLETQYF TGCGCCAGCAGCCGGGGGGGCCTCGAGACCCAGTACTTC
TRBJ2-1 NA NA TRBV28 CASTVLNRGNEQFF TGTGCCAGCACCGTCCTGAACCGTGGCAATGAGCAGTTCTTC
TRBJ2-2 NA TRBD2 TRBV7-9 CASKLNRAGGTGELFF TGTGCCAGCAAGCTTAATCGAGCGGGAGGGACCGGGGAGCTGTTTTTT
TRBJ1-2 once NA TRBV11-3 CASSSAQGRNYGYTF TGTGCCAGCAGCTCCGCGCAGGGGCGCAACTATGGCTACACCTTC
TRBJ2-2 NA NA TRBV14 CASSPRGMNTGELFF TGTGCCAGCAGCCCACGAGGGATGAACACCGGGGAGCTGTTTTTT
TRBJ2-5 few TRBD2 TRBV11-2 CASSAGTSVGTQYF TGTGCCAGCAGCGCCGGGACTAGCGTTGGGACCCAGTACTTC
TRBJ1-2 NA NA TRBV30 CAWSVTRHGYTF TGTGCCTGGAGTGTGACCCGCCATGGCTACACCTTC
TRBJ2-1 NA NA TRBV5-1 CASREEPRNEQFF TGCGCCAGCAGAGAAGAGCCTAGGAATGAGCAGTTCTTC
TRBJ2-2 NA NA TRBV4-3 CASSQDAGWELFF TGCGCCAGCAGCCAAGATGCAGGGTGGGAGCTGTTTTTT
TRBJ2-2 NA TRBD1 TRBV2 CASRRDSPTGELFF TGTGCCAGCAGGAGGGACAGCCCCACCGGGGAGCTGTTTTTT
TRBJ2-2 NA TRBD1 TRBV5-1 CASRPRTGGTGELFF TGCGCCAGCAGGCCCCGGACAGGGGGCACCGGGGAGCTGTTTTTT
TRBJ1-4 NA NA TRBV2 CASTGAGEKLFF TGTGCCAGCACCGGGGCAGGCGAAAAACTGTTTTTT
TRBJ2-1 few NA TRBV10-3 CAISPGAGLNEQFF TGTGCCATCAGTCCGGGGGCAGGGTTGAATGAGCAGTTCTTC
TRBJ1-4 few NA TRBV29-1 CSVRGQSNEKLFF TGCAGCGTTAGAGGACAGTCCAATGAAAAACTGTTTTTT
TRBJ2-1 NA NA TRBV7-8 CASSILVYNEQFF TGTGCCAGCAGCATCCTAGTGTACAATGAGCAGTTCTTC
TRBJ1-1 few NA TRBV19 CASKEGQNTEAFF TGTGCCAGCAAAGAGGGACAGAACACTGAAGCTTTCTTT
TRBJ1-2 NA NA TRBV5-6 CASSLGSVKNYGYTF TGTGCCAGCAGCTTGGGGTCGGTTAAGAACTATGGCTACACCTTC
TRBJ1-2 NA NA TRBV5-4 CASSPTIPGYGYTF TGTGCCAGCAGCCCTACGATTCCGGGCTATGGCTACACCTTC
TRBJ1-4 NA NA TRBV9 CASSVGWKTTNEKLFF TGTGCCAGCAGCGTAGGATGGAAAACAACTAATGAAAAACTGTTTTTT
TRBJ2-7 NA TRBD2 TRBV30 CAWSPSGRSYEQYF TGTGCCTGGAGTCCTAGCGGGAGGTCCTACGAGCAGTACTTC
TRBJ2-1 few NA TRBV7-3 CASSRLPRQVPNEQFF TGTGCCAGCAGCCGCCTTCCCAGACAGGTCCCCAATGAGCAGTTCTTC
TRBJ2-7 few NA TRBV21-1 CASSKAYEQYF TGTGCCAGCAGCAAAGCCTACGAGCAGTACTTC
TRBJ1-5 few NA TRBV4-1 CASSQERQRNQPQHF TGCGCCAGCAGCCAAGAACGGCAGCGCAATCAGCCCCAGCATTTT
TRBJ2-7 few NA TRBV19 CASRPRARGGYEQYF TGTGCCAGCCGACCGCGGGCCAGGGGAGGATACGAGCAGTACTTC
TRBJ2-5 NA NA TRBV4-3 CASSQGPGETQYF TGCGCCAGCAGCCAAGGTCCCGGTGAGACCCAGTACTTC
TRBJ2-5 NA TRBD1 TRBV7-2 CASSMDRGETQYF TGTGCCAGCAGCATGGACAGGGGAGAGACCCAGTACTTC
TRBJ2-7 NA NA TRBV7-9 CASSLDWGPEQYF TGTGCCAGCAGCTTAGATTGGGGTCCCGAGCAGTACTTC
TRBJ1-2 few NA TRBV18 CASSPLGEVEVGYTF TGTGCCAGCTCACCACTTGGAGAGGTGGAGGTGGGCTACACCTTC